These 24 T cell receptor beta chains were sequenced from one sample in a study of blood T cell repertoires in COVID-19. Sequenced by immunoSEQ multiplex PCR; TCRdb stores in-frame clones only, minus some. The data contain about 130,000 clones, about 81% of them singletons. The sample comprised PBMCs or T cells enriched from blood (not recorded which). The receptor set was obtained from a man aged 35 to 55 with acute COVID-19.

The chain recombines TRBV12-3 or TRBV12-4 with TRBJ2-1; TRBD2 is a possible D gene (5 bases). The V and J ends lost 7 bases and 5 bases respectively, with 9 bases between them. This CDR3 contains 12 residues. CDR3 residues: CASTTGNNEQFF. In DNA, the CDR3 is TGTGCCAGCACCACCGGGAACAATGAGCAGTTCTTC.

The chain has TRBV7-6 and TRBJ2-5; the match to TRBD1 covers 9 bases. V lost 1 base to trimming and J lost 5 bases; unmatched junction nucleotides: 5. CDR1 SGHVS and CDR2 FNYEAQ come from the germline V gene. The CDR3 is 15 amino acids. The CDR3 DNA is TGTGCCAGCAGCTTAGTCACAGGGGGCTGGGAGACCCAGTACTTC. Amino acid sequence: CASSLVTGGWETQYF.

The chain links TRBV28 to TRBJ2-1; possible D gene TRBD2, 5 bases. This CDR3 has 12 residues. The V gene's germline CDR1 is MDHEN and CDR2 SYDVKM. V was cut by 5 bases and J by 8 bases, with 10 bases left in between. In DNA form, the CDR3 reads TGTGCCAGCAGTACCGGGATTGATGAGCAGTTCTTC. Protein sequence: CASSTGIDEQFF.

The chain has TRBV3-1 (or the pseudogene TRBV3-2) and TRBJ2-5; 9 bases match TRBD2. CDR1 and CDR2 (germline): LGHDT, YNNKEL (reference sequence). The CDR3 is 16 residues long. The V and J ends lost 4 bases and 4 bases, in that order; junction bases with no gene match: 10. The DNA of the CDR3 is TGTGCCAGCAGCCCGGGTTCGAGCGGGGGGACAGAGACCCAGTACTTC. Its protein product is CASSPGSSGGTETQYF.

This rearrangement joins TRBV19 to TRBJ2-2, with D tentatively TRBD2 (6 bases). Germline CDR1 reads LNHDA; CDR2 reads SQIVND (reference sequence). Trimming shortened V by 3 bases and J by 4 bases, and 12 bases separated the two germline ends. The CDR3 extends over 15 amino acids. Here the CDR3 DNA reads TGTGCCAGTAGTATGGGCGGGAAACGCACCGGGGAGCTGTTTTTT. It codes for CASSMGGKRTGELFF. Variable domain in full (rest from reference TRBV19 and TRBJ2-2): DGGITQSPKYLFRKEGQNVTLSCEQNLNHDAMYWYRQDPGQGLRLIYYSQIVNDFQKGDIAEGYSVSREKKESFPLTVTSAQKNPTAFYLCASSMGGKRTGELFFGEGSRLTVL.

This clone was seen a handful of times. The chain uses TRBV27 and TRBJ1-2; D is unresolved. Germline CDR1 reads MNHEY; CDR2 reads SMNVEV (reference sequence). The CDR3 is 13 amino acids. V was trimmed by 3 bases and J by 7 bases, leaving 12 bases between them. The CDR3 sequence: CASSFGGNSGYTF. DNA for the CDR3: TGTGCCAGCAGTTTCGGAGGGAACAGTGGCTACACCTTC.

The rearrangement joins TRBV18 to TRBJ1-4; D uncertain. Looked up from germline, CDR1 is KGHSH and CDR2 is LQKENI. The CDR3 has 14 amino acids. With 3 bases removed from V and 0 bases from J, the gap between germline ends came to 5 bases. The CDR3 nucleotides read TGTGCCAGCTCACCCCTTGCAACTAATGAAAAACTGTTTTTT. As protein: CASSPLATNEKLFF.

The V call is TRBV28, the J call TRBJ1-5; 7 bases line up with TRBD1. V was pared by 10 bases and J by 0 bases, with 6 bases of the junction left unmatched. The CDR3 runs 14 residues. From germline, CDR1 is MDHEN and CDR2 SYDVKM. The CDR3 spells CAIQGLDSNQPQHF. For the CDR3, the DNA is TGTGCCATACAGGGGCTAGATAGCAATCAGCCCCAGCATTTT.

The genes are TRBV19 and TRBJ2-7; TRBD2 matches at 7 bases. The V and J ends lost 6 bases and 1 base, in that order; junction bases with no gene match: 6. The CDR3 covers 14 residues. Germline-derived CDR1 and CDR2 are LNHDA and SQIVND (reference sequence). The CDR3 loop reads CASREREASYEQYF. DNA for the CDR3: TGTGCCAGTAGGGAACGGGAGGCTTCCTACGAGCAGTACTTC.

The V call is TRBV6-5, the J call TRBJ1-3; D remains ambiguous. The CDR3 length is 14 residues. Germline V gene lookup returns CDR1 MNHEY and CDR2 SVGAGI. V lost 10 bases and J 0 bases, leaving 13 bases between the germline ends. The CDR3 reads CATMRATSGNTIYF. CDR3 nucleotide sequence: TGTGCCACCATGAGGGCGACCTCTGGAAACACCATATATTTT.

The genes are TRBV30 and TRBJ1-4, with D tentatively TRBD1 (5 bases). Germline V CDR1 and CDR2: GTSNPN, SVGIG (reference sequence). V dropped 2 bases and J dropped 8 bases, with 9 bases sitting between them. The CDR3 extends over 12 amino acids. The CDR3 DNA is TGTGCCTGGAGTCTAAGGGGCGAAAAACTGTTTTTT. Protein: CAWSLRGEKLFF.

J is TRBJ1-1 and V is TRBV15, with no clear D. CDR3 size: 13 residues. Trimming shortened V by 6 bases and J by 1 base, and 9 bases separated the two germline ends. From germline, CDR1 is LNHNV and CDR2 YYDKDF (reference sequence). CDR3 DNA: TGTGCCACCAGGAGGTCGTCGAACACTGAAGCTTTCTTT. Translated: CATRRSSNTEAFF.

V and J are TRBV19 and TRBJ1-1; TRBD1 is a possible D gene (5 bases). In germline, CDR1 is LNHDA, CDR2 SQIVND (reference sequence). This CDR3 contains 14 residues. V was shortened by 6 bases and J by 5 bases, with 16 bases between the two germline ends. The CDR3: CASSHPGVGTEAFF. CDR3 nucleotide sequence: TGTGCCAGTAGCCACCCGGGGGTGGGGACTGAAGCTTTCTTT.

The chain has TRBV7-6 and TRBJ1-2, with D possibly TRBD1 on 5 matching bases. Germline V gene sequence: CDR1 SGHVS, CDR2 FNYEAQ. V lost 10 bases and J 4 bases, leaving 10 bases between the germline ends. The CDR3 spans 11 residues. For the CDR3, the DNA is TGTGCCACCGACAGTGTCTATGGCTACACCTTC. Translation gives CATDSVYGYTF.

This clone has more than one count but fewer than ten. This chain uses TRBV9 with TRBJ1-2; TRBD1 matches 8 bases. V lost 4 bases and J lost 7; bases outside the gene matches: 15. The germline V gene has CDR1 SGDLS and CDR2 YYNGEE. The CDR3 spans 16 residues. The CDR3 sequence is CASSFTPGGGEGGYTF. DNA of the CDR3: TGTGCCAGCAGCTTCACCCCAGGGGGCGGGGAGGGTGGCTACACCTTC.

The rearrangement links TRBV3-1 (or the pseudogene TRBV3-2) to TRBJ2-7, with a tentative D call TRBD1 (6 bases). The CDR3 totals 13 residues. Trimming left V 1 base short and J 6 bases short, with 10 bases between. The germline CDR1 and CDR2 sequences are LGHDT and YNNKEL (reference sequence). CDR3 region: CASSQGTVLEQYF. Here the CDR3 DNA reads TGTGCCAGCAGCCAAGGGACAGTCCTCGAGCAGTACTTC.

This clone has more than one count but fewer than ten. This chain joins TRBV21-1 and TRBJ2-7; the D segment call TRBD1 is taken from the table without a DNA check. TRBV21-1 is a pseudogene segment. The CDR3 totals 15 residues. CDR3 DNA: TGTGCCAGCAGCATAACCGGGACAGGTACCTACGAGCAGTACTTC. Translation: CASSITGTGTYEQYF.

This clone was counted only a few times. This sequence joins TRBV25-1 and TRBJ1-1, with D perhaps TRBD1 (6 bases). The CDR3 sequence is 14 residues long. Trimming left V 3 bases short and J 6 bases short, with 14 bases between. Germline lookup yields CDR1 MGHDK and CDR2 SYGVNS. The CDR3, as DNA: TGTGCCAGCAGTGATTCGATTAGACAGGCTGAAGCTTTCTTT. This encodes CASSDSIRQAEAFF.

A remark on this clone: An end of the junction differs from the germline gene, which may be a read error. This chain joins TRBV7-3 and TRBJ2-1; 9 bases are shared with TRBD2. The CDR3 runs to 15 residues. The germline V gene encodes CDR1 SGHTA and CDR2 FQGTGA. The DNA for the CDR3 is TGTGCCAGCAGCCTAACTAGCGGGCCACAGGGTGAGCAGTTCTTC. This encodes CASSLTSGPQGEQFF. The complete variable domain, with remaining parts taken from reference TRBV7-3 and TRBJ2-1, reads GAGVSQTPSNKVTEKGKYVELRCDPISGHTALYWYRQSLGQGPEFLIYFQGTGAADDSGLPNDRFFAVRPEGSVSTLKIQRTERGDSAVYLCASSLTSGPQGEQFFGPGTRLTVL.

The rearrangement joins TRBV5-5 to TRBJ2-7; TRBD1 agrees at 7 bases. The length of the CDR3 is 13 residues. Germline V lookup: CDR1 SGHKS, CDR2 YYEKEE (reference sequence). J was trimmed by 2 bases and V by 4 bases; bases with no gene match: 3. The CDR3 DNA follows: TGTGCCAGCAGCGGGCAGGGGGCCTACGAGCAGTACTTC. It specifies CASSGQGAYEQYF.

The rearrangement uses TRBV7-2 and TRBJ2-1; 9 bases are a match to TRBD2. The ends lost 5 bases at V and 1 base at J; junction bases unmatched: 6. The CDR3 is 16 amino acids. Germline assignment: CDR1 SGHTA and CDR2 FQGNSA. CDR3 region: CASSQQSGRSYNEQFF. The CDR3 region has the DNA TGTGCCAGCAGCCAACAGAGCGGGAGGTCCTACAATGAGCAGTTCTTC.

J is TRBJ2-7 and V is TRBV27; D is perhaps TRBD1 (5 bases). Trimming took 2 bases from V and 3 from J, leaving 14 bases between them. Germline CDR1 and CDR2: MNHEY and SMNVEV (reference sequence). This CDR3 is built from 15 residues. The CDR3 sequence is CASSLGSGRNYEQYF. CDR3 nucleotide sequence: TGTGCCAGCAGTTTAGGATCAGGGCGGAACTACGAGCAGTACTTC.

This clone has a single count. The chain recombines TRBV2 with TRBJ1-2; 12 bases match TRBD1. The junction had 10 bases not matched to a gene; V was cut back by 9 bases and J by 5 bases. From germline, CDR1 is SNHLY and CDR2 FYNNEI. CDR3 length: 15 amino acids. The CDR3 nucleotides read TGTGCCAGATCGGGACAGGGGGCATCCTTTTATGGCTACACCTTC. As protein: CARSGQGASFYGYTF.

A few counts support this clone. The rearrangement joins TRBV28 to TRBJ1-5; a possible D gene is TRBD1 (5 bases). V lost 7 bases and J 0 bases, leaving 22 bases between the germline ends. Germline V gene data show CDR1 as MDHEN and CDR2 as SYDVKM. CDR3 length equals 18 residues. The CDR3 protein is CASTSRGLGSYSNQPQHF. The CDR3 DNA sequence: TGTGCCAGCACCTCTAGGGGCTTAGGATCGTATAGCAATCAGCCCCAGCATTTT.